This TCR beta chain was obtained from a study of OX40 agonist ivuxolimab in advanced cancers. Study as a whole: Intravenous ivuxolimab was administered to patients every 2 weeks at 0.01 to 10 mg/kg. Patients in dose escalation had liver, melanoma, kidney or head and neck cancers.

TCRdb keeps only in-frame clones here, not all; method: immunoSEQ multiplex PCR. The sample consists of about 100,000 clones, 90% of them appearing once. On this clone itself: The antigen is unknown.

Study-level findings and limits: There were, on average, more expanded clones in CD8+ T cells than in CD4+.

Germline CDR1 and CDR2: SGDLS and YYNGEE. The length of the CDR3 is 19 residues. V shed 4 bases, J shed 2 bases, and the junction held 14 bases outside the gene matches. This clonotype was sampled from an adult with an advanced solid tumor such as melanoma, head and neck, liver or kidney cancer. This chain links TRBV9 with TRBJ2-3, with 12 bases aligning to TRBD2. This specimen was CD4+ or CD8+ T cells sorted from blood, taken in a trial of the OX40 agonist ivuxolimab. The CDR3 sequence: CASSTPRTSGDFNTDTQYF. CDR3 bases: TGTGCCAGCAGCACACCTCGGACTAGCGGGGACTTTAACACAGATACGCAGTATTTT.